The 31 T cell receptor beta chains below come from one sample, sequenced in a study of naive and memory T cell subsets. Findings and caveats of the study: A few larger clonotypes appeared in naive repertoires, especially CD8, possibly memory cells re-expressing CD45RA.

An equimolar mix of two oligonucleotides served as the beta constant-region primer for TRBC1 and TRBC2. Ligated cDNA was amplified by four rounds of PCR with nested alpha and beta constant-region primers and SP2. TCRdb re-analysed the UMI-ligation and nested PCR reads in MiXCR, keeping a single row per CDR3 protein. This sample has approximately 150,000 distinct CDR3 sequences, with 15% to 25% found just once. Their antigen targets remain unknown. Sequenced sample: naive CD8+ T cells from blood. The receptors were sampled from a human donor in good health.

This chain uses TRBV6-5 with TRBJ1-2, with D perhaps TRBD1 (6 bases). The germline gives CDR1 MNHEY, CDR2 SVGAGI. The V end was cut by 5 bases, the J end by 4 bases, with 17 bases between. The CDR3 length is 15 residues. CDR3 sequence (DNA): TGTGCCAGCAGTCCCCTTACAGGGAGTAGCTATGGCTACACCTTC. Translating gives CASSPLTGSSYGYTF.

This clonotype was observed a handful of times. The chain couples TRBV6-5 to TRBJ2-7, with D uncertain. The germline V and J ends were trimmed by 2 bases and 4 bases, with 9 bases remaining between them. The CDR3 totals 13 residues. The germline V gene encodes CDR1 MNHEY and CDR2 SVGAGI. The CDR3 coding sequence is TGTGCCAGCAGTTACGGGCTAAATTACGAGCAGTACTTC. This sequence encodes CASSYGLNYEQYF.

The chain has TRBV3-1 and TRBJ2-1; TRBD2 matches at 14 bases. V shed 5 bases and J 3 bases; nucleotides not matched to a gene: 6. The CDR3 has 17 residues. Germline V gene data show CDR1 as LGHDT and CDR2 as YNNKEL (reference sequence). The CDR3 coding sequence is TGTGCCAGCAGCAACGGGACTAGCGGGAGTTTCTACAATGAGCAGTTCTTC. Its translation is CASSNGTSGSFYNEQFF.

This clonotype was detected many times. V is TRBV24-1 and J is TRBJ2-1; D not resolved. The germline gives CDR1 KGHDR, CDR2 SFDVKD. V was trimmed by 6 bases and J by 0 bases, leaving 5 bases between them. This CDR3 region has 13 residues. In nucleotides, the CDR3 is TGTGCCACCAGTTCTAACTCCTACAATGAGCAGTTCTTC. Amino acids: CATSSNSYNEQFF.

This clonotype was observed a handful of times. The rearrangement links TRBV7-6 to TRBJ2-3; D may be TRBD2 (5 bases). V lost 5 bases, J lost 6 bases, and 15 bases lay in between. This CDR3 is built from 14 residues. Germline values: CDR1 SGHVS, CDR2 FNYEAQ. As DNA, the CDR3 is TGTGCCAGCAGCCCTAATCCGGACTTTGATACGCAGTATTTT. Its translation: CASSPNPDFDTQYF.

The chain is built from TRBV10-3 and TRBJ2-5, with TRBD1 matching over 8 bases. Per the germline V gene, CDR1 is ENHRY and CDR2 is SYGVKD. This CDR3 is 14 amino acids long. Unmatched junction bases numbered 7, after V lost 6 bases and J lost 4 bases. Here the CDR3 reads CAISTPDRGETQYF. DNA for the CDR3: TGTGCCATCAGCACCCCTGACAGGGGAGAGACCCAGTACTTC.

The V gene is TRBV24-1, the J gene TRBJ2-2; D unclear. The CDR3 totals 16 residues. Germline V gene sequence: CDR1 KGHDR, CDR2 SFDVKD. V shed 4 bases and J shed 6 bases, with 17 bases lying between them. CDR3 bases: TGTGCCACCAGTGACAGAACCGGACCAAGTCCCGGGGAGCTGTTTTTT. Encoded protein: CATSDRTGPSPGELFF.

The chain joins TRBV6-2 or TRBV6-3 to TRBJ2-4, with D uncertain. Germline V gene data show CDR1 as MNHEY and CDR2 as SVGEGT. The V end was cut by 0 bases, the J end by 1 base, with 16 bases between. The CDR3 contains 18 residues. This chain's CDR3 is CASSYSQWGSQAKNIQYF. The DNA of the CDR3 is TGTGCCAGCAGTTACTCCCAGTGGGGTAGTCAGGCCAAAAACATTCAGTACTTC.

The V call is TRBV7-9, the J call TRBJ1-1, with TRBD1 identical over 8 bases. CDR1 is SEHNR, CDR2 FQNEAQ, per germline (reference sequence). The ends lost 8 bases at V and 5 bases at J; junction bases unmatched: 4. The CDR3 spans 12 residues. The CDR3 loop is CASEQGVTEAFF. Here the CDR3 DNA reads TGTGCCAGCGAACAGGGGGTGACTGAAGCTTTCTTT.

In this sample, this clonotype turned up many times. This chain connects TRBV27 to TRBJ2-7; D is undetermined. Deletions cut 5 bases from V and 4 bases from J, with 9 bases between. Germline CDR1 is MNHEY and CDR2 is SMNVEV (reference sequence). The CDR3 sequence is 12 residues long. The CDR3 here is CASSPNNYEQYF. The CDR3 nucleotides are TGTGCCAGCAGTCCAAACAATTACGAGCAGTACTTC.

This clonotype was detected a few times. V gene TRBV27 combines with J gene TRBJ2-7; D call uncertain. The CDR3 covers 14 residues. The V gene lost 5 bases and the J gene lost 2 bases, with 13 bases spanning the gap. Germline-derived CDR1 and CDR2 are MNHEY and SMNVEV (reference sequence). The CDR3 DNA follows: TGTGCCAGCAGTCCGGACCCGACTCCCTACGAGCAGTACTTC. It is translated as CASSPDPTPYEQYF.

The chain has TRBV28 and TRBJ2-7; the D gene is possibly TRBD2 (6 bases). CDR1 is MDHEN, CDR2 SYDVKM, per germline. The germline V and J ends were trimmed by 4 bases and 4 bases, with 20 bases remaining between them. The CDR3 totals 16 residues. CDR3 in amino acids: CASSSSPAVGGYEQYF. As DNA, the CDR3 is TGTGCCAGCAGTTCCTCTCCGGCGGTCGGAGGGTACGAGCAGTACTTC.

The rearrangement links TRBV6-1 to TRBJ2-5, with 7 bases fitting TRBD1. V lost 1 base, J lost 0 bases, and 8 bases stayed unmatched. The CDR3 runs to 17 residues. Germline values: CDR1 MNHNS, CDR2 SASEGT. The CDR3 here is CASSEERQGSYQETQYF. Written as DNA, the CDR3 is TGTGCCAGCAGTGAAGAAAGACAGGGATCGTACCAAGAGACCCAGTACTTC.

The chain joins TRBV7-9 to TRBJ1-1; D unclear. Trimming left V 5 bases short and J 4 bases short, with 14 bases between. CDR1 and CDR2 from the germline V gene are SEHNR and FQNEAQ (reference sequence). This CDR3 spans 14 amino acids. CDR3 amino acids: CASSQPLVPTEAFF. For the CDR3, the DNA is TGTGCCAGCAGCCAACCCTTGGTCCCCACTGAAGCTTTCTTT.

A few counts support this clonotype. V usage is TRBV2 and J usage is TRBJ1-2; D is unresolved. Germline CDR1 is SNHLY and CDR2 is FYNNEI. The CDR3 spans 15 residues. V lost 0 bases and J 0 bases, leaving 8 bases between the germline ends. The CDR3 region has the DNA TGTGCCAGCAGTGAAGCGATAGTGACTAACTATGGCTACACCTTC. It encodes CASSEAIVTNYGYTF.

Here the CDR3 DNA reads TGTGCCAGCAGCGTAGATAGATTCGGACTAGCGGCCAACAATGAGCAGTTCTTC. Protein: CASSVDRFGLAANNEQFF. The genes are TRBV9 and TRBJ2-1; TRBD2 aligns across 10 bases. The germline CDR1 and CDR2 sequences are SGDLS and YYNGEE. J lost 5 bases, V lost 0 bases, and 11 bases had no gene match. This CDR3 has 18 amino acids.

The table lists this clonotype with a few counts. The chain recombines TRBV14 with TRBJ2-5; D is unclear. The CDR3 sequence is 12 residues long. Germline CDR1 SGHDN, CDR2 FVKESK. V was cut by 3 bases and J by 4 bases, with 6 bases left in between. The CDR3 DNA is TGTGCCAGCAGCCAGGTTCCAGAGACCCAGTACTTC. Its translation is CASSQVPETQYF.

This chain links TRBV6-1 with TRBJ2-3; D assignment may be TRBD1 or TRBD2 (5 bases each). The germline V gene has CDR1 MNHNS and CDR2 SASEGT. The CDR3 runs 17 residues. The V and J ends lost 5 bases and 2 bases respectively, with 20 bases between them. In nucleotides, the CDR3 is TGTGCCAGCAGTAAAGAGGGACCGACCCATATCACAGATACGCAGTATTTT. Translating it yields CASSKEGPTHITDTQYF.

This chain links TRBV28 with TRBJ2-3; TRBD2 agrees at 7 bases. Unmatched junction bases numbered 14, after V lost 6 bases and J lost 5 bases. Germline V gene data show CDR1 as MDHEN and CDR2 as SYDVKM. The CDR3 runs 16 residues. The CDR3: CASSTGMRELEDTQYF. In DNA form, the CDR3 reads TGTGCCAGCAGCACGGGGATGCGGGAGTTAGAAGATACGCAGTATTTT.

There are a few counts of this clonotype. The chain recombines TRBV4-3 with TRBJ2-7; D is ambiguous. This CDR3 is 15 amino acids long. V dropped 0 bases and J dropped 3 bases, with 12 bases sitting between them. Germline V gives CDR1 LGHNA, CDR2 YSLEER. The CDR3 bases are TGCGCCAGCAGCCAAGATGGCGGAGAATTCTACGAGCAGTACTTC. Translating gives CASSQDGGEFYEQYF.

This rearrangement joins TRBV28 to TRBJ2-1; D is ambiguous. V gave up 3 bases and J gave up 3 bases, with 9 bases separating them. The CDR3 covers 14 residues. In germline, CDR1 is MDHEN, CDR2 SYDVKM. The CDR3, as DNA: TGTGCCAGCAGTTTCCAAGGAGACTACAATGAGCAGTTCTTC. It encodes CASSFQGDYNEQFF.

This chain links TRBV28 with TRBJ1-3, with no clear D. Germline-derived CDR1 and CDR2 are MDHEN and SYDVKM. The CDR3 runs to 14 residues. V was clipped by 3 bases and J by 0 bases, with 6 bases between them. CDR3 sequence reads: CASSFVTSGNTIYF. CDR3 bases: TGTGCCAGCAGTTTTGTGACCTCTGGAAACACCATATATTTT.

V gene TRBV19 combines with J gene TRBJ1-1; D is ambiguous. Trimming took 3 bases from V and 1 from J, leaving 12 bases between them. This CDR3 has 15 residues. CDR1 and CDR2 from the germline V gene are LNHDA and SQIVND (reference sequence). The CDR3 is CASSIVPGRNTEAFF. As DNA, the CDR3 is TGTGCCAGTAGTATCGTCCCCGGGAGGAACACTGAAGCTTTCTTT. The entire variable domain, with the rest obtained from reference TRBV19 and TRBJ1-1, is as follows: DGGITQSPKYLFRKEGQNVTLSCEQNLNHDAMYWYRQDPGQGLRLIYYSQIVNDFQKGDIAEGYSVSREKKESFPLTVTSAQKNPTAFYLCASSIVPGRNTEAFFGQGTRLTVV.

The chain couples TRBV28 to TRBJ2-5, with D unclear. CDR1 MDHEN and CDR2 SYDVKM come from the germline V gene. The germline V and J ends were trimmed by 2 bases and 3 bases, with 7 bases remaining between them. This CDR3 comprises 13 residues. The chain's CDR3 is CASSLVSEETQYF. The CDR3 nucleotides are TGTGCCAGCAGTTTAGTCAGCGAAGAGACCCAGTACTTC.

This CDR3 is CASSNPQGPEYEQYF. CDR3 coding DNA: TGTGCCAGCAGCAACCCCCAAGGGCCAGAATACGAGCAGTACTTC. J is TRBJ2-7 and V is TRBV5-4; the D is unclear. CDR1 is SGHNT, CDR2 YYREEE, per germline (reference sequence). The CDR3 covers 15 residues. V was cut by 4 bases and J by 4 bases, with 18 bases left in between.

V and J are TRBV12-5 and TRBJ2-1, with D unresolved. V lost 2 bases and J lost 6, with 8 bases in between. Per the germline V gene, CDR1 is LGHNT and CDR2 is FRNRAP. The CDR3 contains 13 residues. The CDR3 bases are TGTGCTAGTGGTTTGCCAGGATTCAATGAGCAGTTCTTC. This sequence encodes CASGLPGFNEQFF.

The genes are TRBV12-3 or TRBV12-4 and TRBJ2-7; unclear D gene. This CDR3 is 13 amino acids long. Trimming took 3 bases from V and 3 from J, leaving 9 bases between them. The CDR3 spells CASSLSPIYEQYF. Here the CDR3 DNA reads TGTGCCAGCAGTTTGAGCCCTATCTACGAGCAGTACTTC.

The chain is built from TRBV27 and TRBJ1-5, with 9 bases fitting TRBD1. This CDR3 is built from 17 residues. V gave up 5 bases and J gave up 0 bases; unmatched junction bases: 8. The germline V gene encodes CDR1 MNHEY and CDR2 SMNVEV (reference sequence). CDR3 DNA sequence: TGTGCCAGCAGTCCAGGGACAGGGCCATATAGCAATCAGCCCCAGCATTTT. Residues: CASSPGTGPYSNQPQHF.

This clonotype turned up a few times. V is TRBV28 and J is TRBJ2-3; 9 bases match TRBD2. The CDR3 loop spans 16 amino acids. Per germline, CDR1 MDHEN and CDR2 SYDVKM. V lost 5 bases to trimming and J lost 0 bases; unmatched junction nucleotides: 6. Here the CDR3 reads CASSLAGRASTDTQYF. The CDR3 DNA reads TGTGCCAGCAGTCTAGCGGGACGTGCTAGCACAGATACGCAGTATTTT.

This chain joins TRBV19 and TRBJ2-1, with D uncertain. The V end lost 3 bases, the J end lost 5 bases, and 11 bases lay between the germline ends. Germline CDR1 and CDR2: LNHDA and SQIVND (reference sequence). The CDR3 consists of 14 residues. The CDR3 coding sequence is TGTGCCAGTAGTATGGTAGGGCCAGACAATGAGCAGTTCTTC. Translated: CASSMVGPDNEQFF.

This clonotype was counted many times. The chain carries TRBV5-1 and TRBJ2-3; D is possibly TRBD2 (5 bases). Trimming removed 4 bases from V and 5 bases from J, with 8 bases in between. The germline CDR1 and CDR2 sequences are SGHRS and YFSETQ. The CDR3 sequence is 12 residues long. This CDR3 is CASSVGLDTQYF. DNA of the CDR3: TGCGCCAGCAGCGTAGGACTAGATACGCAGTATTTT.